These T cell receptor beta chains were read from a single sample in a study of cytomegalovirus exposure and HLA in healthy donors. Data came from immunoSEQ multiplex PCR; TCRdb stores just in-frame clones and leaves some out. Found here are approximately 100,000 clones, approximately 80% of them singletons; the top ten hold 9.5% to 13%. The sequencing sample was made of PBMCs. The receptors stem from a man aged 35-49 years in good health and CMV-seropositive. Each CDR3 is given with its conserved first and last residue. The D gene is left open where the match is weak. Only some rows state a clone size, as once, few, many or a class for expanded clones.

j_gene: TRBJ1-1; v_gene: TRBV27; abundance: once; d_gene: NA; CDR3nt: TGTGCCAGCAGCTCAAGGGGGTTGGGGAACACTGAAGCTTTCTTT; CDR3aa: CASSSRGLGNTEAFF
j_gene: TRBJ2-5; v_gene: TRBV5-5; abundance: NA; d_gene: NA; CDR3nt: TGTGCCAGCAGCTTGGCCACGAGCGGCCAAGAGACCCAGTACTTC; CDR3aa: CASSLATSGQETQYF
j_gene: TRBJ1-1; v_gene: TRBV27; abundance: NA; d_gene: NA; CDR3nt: TGTGCCAGCAGTTTAAGCCCGGGTGGCACTGAAGCTTTCTTT; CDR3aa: CASSLSPGGTEAFF
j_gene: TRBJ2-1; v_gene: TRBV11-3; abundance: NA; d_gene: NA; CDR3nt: TGTGCCAGCAGTTCTACCGGGACTCTAGGAGATGAGCAGTTCTTC; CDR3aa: CASSSTGTLGDEQFF
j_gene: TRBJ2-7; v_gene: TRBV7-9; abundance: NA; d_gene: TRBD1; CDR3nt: TGTGCCAGCAGCTTAACGGCACTCCGGGACAGGGGACACTCCTACGAGCAGTACTTC; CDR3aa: CASSLTALRDRGHSYEQYF
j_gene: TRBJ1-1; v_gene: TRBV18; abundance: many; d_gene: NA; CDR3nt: TGTGCCAGCTCACCGACAGGAATGAACACTGAAGCTTTCTTT; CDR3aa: CASSPTGMNTEAFF
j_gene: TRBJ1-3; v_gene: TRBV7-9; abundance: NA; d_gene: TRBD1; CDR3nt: TGTGCCAGCAGCTCGGACAGGGGGCGAGACACCATATATTTT; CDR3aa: CASSSDRGRDTIYF
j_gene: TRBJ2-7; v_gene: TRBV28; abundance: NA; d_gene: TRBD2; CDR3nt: TGTGCCAGCAGTTCAAGCGGGGGCTACGAGCAGTACTTC; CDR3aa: CASSSSGGYEQYF
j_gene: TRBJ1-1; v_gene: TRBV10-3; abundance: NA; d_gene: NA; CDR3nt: TGTGCCATCAGTGAGTCCGCGGGCCCTGAAGCTTTCTTT; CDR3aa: CAISESAGPEAFF
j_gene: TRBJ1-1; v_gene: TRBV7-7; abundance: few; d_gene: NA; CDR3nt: TGTGCCAGCAGCTCGTTCGGGACTGAAGCTTTCTTT; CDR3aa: CASSSFGTEAFF
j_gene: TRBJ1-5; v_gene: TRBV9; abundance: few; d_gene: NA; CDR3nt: TGTGCCAGCAGCGTAGGCAGGAGCAATCAGCCCCAGCATTTT; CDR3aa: CASSVGRSNQPQHF
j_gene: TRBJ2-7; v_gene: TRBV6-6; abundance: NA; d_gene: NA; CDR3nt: TGTGCCAGCAGTTCAGGCTTGGGCTACGAGCAGTACTTC; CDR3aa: CASSSGLGYEQYF
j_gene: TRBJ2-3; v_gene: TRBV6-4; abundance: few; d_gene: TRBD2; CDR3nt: TGTGCCAGCAGTCGAGGAGCGGGGGGGGCAGATACGCAGTATTTT; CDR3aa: CASSRGAGGADTQYF
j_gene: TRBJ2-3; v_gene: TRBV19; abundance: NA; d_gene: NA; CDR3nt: TGTGCCAGTAGTATATCCTGGCCCTCCGGGGATACGCAGTATTTT; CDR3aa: CASSISWPSGDTQYF
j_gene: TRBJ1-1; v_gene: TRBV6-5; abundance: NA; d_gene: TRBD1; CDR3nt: TGTGCCAGCAGTTACCAGGGGGTAAGGACTGAAGCTTTCTTT; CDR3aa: CASSYQGVRTEAFF
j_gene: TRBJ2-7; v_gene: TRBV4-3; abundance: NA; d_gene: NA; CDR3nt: TGCGCCAGCAGCCAAGCAGGGCCAGGGGCCTACGAGCAGTACTTC; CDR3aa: CASSQAGPGAYEQYF
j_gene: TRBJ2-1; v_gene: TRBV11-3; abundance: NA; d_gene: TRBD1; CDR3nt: TGTGCCAGCAGCCAGACAGGGGGCTTCTACAATGAGCAGTTCTTC; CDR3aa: CASSQTGGFYNEQFF
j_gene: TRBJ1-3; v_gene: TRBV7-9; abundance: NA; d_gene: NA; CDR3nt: TGTGCCAGCAGCTCTAGGGACATCCTTATCGCCGGAAACACCATATATTTT; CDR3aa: CASSSRDILIAGNTIYF
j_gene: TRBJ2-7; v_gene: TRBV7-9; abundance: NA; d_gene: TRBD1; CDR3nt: TGTGCCAGCAGCGGTAAAACAGGGGGCGCCTACGAGCAGTACTTC; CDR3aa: CASSGKTGGAYEQYF
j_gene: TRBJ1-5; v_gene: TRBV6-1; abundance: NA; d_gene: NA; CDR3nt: TGTGCCACCGAACCCCAGGGTGGCAATCAGCCCCAGCATTTT; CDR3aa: CATEPQGGNQPQHF
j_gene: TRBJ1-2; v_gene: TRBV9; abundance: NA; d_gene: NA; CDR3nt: TGTGCCAGCAGTTTCGAACCACAGGGCTATGGCTACACCTTC; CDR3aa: CASSFEPQGYGYTF
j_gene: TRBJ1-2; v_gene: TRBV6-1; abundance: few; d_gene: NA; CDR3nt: TGTGCCAGCAGGGAAGGGGGGGACGGTGACTATGGCTACACCTTC; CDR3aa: CASREGGDGDYGYTF
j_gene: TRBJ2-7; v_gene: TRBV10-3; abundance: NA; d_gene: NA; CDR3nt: TGTGCCATCAGTGAGGTTAGCGGATACGAGCAGTACTTC; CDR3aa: CAISEVSGYEQYF
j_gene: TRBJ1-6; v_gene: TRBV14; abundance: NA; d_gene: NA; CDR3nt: TGTGCCAGCAGGCAGGTCGACAATTCACCCCTCCACTTT; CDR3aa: CASRQVDNSPLHF
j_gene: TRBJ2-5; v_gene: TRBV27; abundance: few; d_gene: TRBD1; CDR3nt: TGTGCCAGCAGTTTATTCTGGACAGGGATACGGGAGACCCAGTACTTC; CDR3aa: CASSLFWTGIRETQYF
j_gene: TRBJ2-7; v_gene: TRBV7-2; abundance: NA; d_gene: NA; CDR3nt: TGTGCCAGCAGCTCCGTCACAGGGAACGAGCAGTACTTC; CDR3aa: CASSSVTGNEQYF
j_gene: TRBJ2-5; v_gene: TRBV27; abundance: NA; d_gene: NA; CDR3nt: TGTGCCAGCAGTTTATCTACTTCAAGAGAGACCCAGTACTTC; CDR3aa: CASSLSTSRETQYF
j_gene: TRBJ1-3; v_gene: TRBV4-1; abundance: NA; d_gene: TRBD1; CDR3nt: TGCGCCAGCAGCCAAAAGGGGGACAGCCTCTCTGGAAACACCATATATTTT; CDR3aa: CASSQKGDSLSGNTIYF
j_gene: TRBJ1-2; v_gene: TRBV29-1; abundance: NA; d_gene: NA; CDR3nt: TGCAGCGCAATCTTAGCTAACTATGGCTACACCTTC; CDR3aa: CSAILANYGYTF
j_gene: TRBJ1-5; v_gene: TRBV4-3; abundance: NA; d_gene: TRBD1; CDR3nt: TGCGCCAGCAGCCAAGACCCACTGACAGGGGGCTATCAGCCCCAGCATTTT; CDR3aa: CASSQDPLTGGYQPQHF
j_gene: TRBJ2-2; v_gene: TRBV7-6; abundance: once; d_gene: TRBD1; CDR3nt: TGTGCCAGCAGCCCAACAGGGGGTACCGGGGAGCTGTTTTTT; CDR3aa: CASSPTGGTGELFF
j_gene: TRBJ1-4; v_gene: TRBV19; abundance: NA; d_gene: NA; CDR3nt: TGTGCCAGTAGACACAGGGTCTCCACCGAAAAACTGTTTTTT; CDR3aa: CASRHRVSTEKLFF
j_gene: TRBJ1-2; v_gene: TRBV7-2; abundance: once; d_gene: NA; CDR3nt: TGTGCCAGCAGCTTAGACGCGGGGGCAAGGAGTGGCTACACCTTC; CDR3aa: CASSLDAGARSGYTF
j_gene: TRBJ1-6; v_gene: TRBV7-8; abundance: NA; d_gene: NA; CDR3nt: TGTGCCAGCAGCTCCCTGGACAGCTACGTTCTACCCCTCCACTTT; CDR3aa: CASSSLDSYVLPLHF
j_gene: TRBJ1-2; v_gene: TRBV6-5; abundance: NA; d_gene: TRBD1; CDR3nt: TGTGCCAGCAGTAAGGACAGGCCTCGCTATGGCTACACCTTC; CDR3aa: CASSKDRPRYGYTF
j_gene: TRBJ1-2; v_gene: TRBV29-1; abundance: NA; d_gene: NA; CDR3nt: TGCAGCGTTGTTTTGGCAGGTGCTAACTATGGCTACACCTTC; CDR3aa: CSVVLAGANYGYTF
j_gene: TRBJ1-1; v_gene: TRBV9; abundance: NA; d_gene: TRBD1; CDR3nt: TGTGCCAGCAGCGAACAGGGGGTACCTTGGGTGAACACTGAAGCTTTCTTT; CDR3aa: CASSEQGVPWVNTEAFF
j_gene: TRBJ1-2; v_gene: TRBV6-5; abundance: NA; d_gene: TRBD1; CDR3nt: TGTGCCAGCAGTTACTCGAGAGGGGGCATCTATGGCTACACCTTC; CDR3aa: CASSYSRGGIYGYTF
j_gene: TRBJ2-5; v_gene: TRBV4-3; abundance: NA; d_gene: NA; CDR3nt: TGCGCCAGCAGCCACATAGACTCCCGAGAGACCCAGTACTTC; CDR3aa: CASSHIDSRETQYF
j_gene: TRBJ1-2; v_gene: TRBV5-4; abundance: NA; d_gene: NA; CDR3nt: TGTGCCAGCAGCTTGGCCCAGGGAGGTCACTATGGCTACACCTTC; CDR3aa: CASSLAQGGHYGYTF
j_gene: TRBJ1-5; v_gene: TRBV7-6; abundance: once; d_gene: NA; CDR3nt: TGTGCCAGCAGCATTGGGACACAATATAGCAATCAGCCCCAGCATTTT; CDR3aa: CASSIGTQYSNQPQHF
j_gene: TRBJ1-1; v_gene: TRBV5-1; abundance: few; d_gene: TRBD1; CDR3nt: TGCGCCAGCAGCTTGGTGGGGACAGGACCTCAAGGCATGAACACTGAAGCTTTCTTT; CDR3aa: CASSLVGTGPQGMNTEAFF
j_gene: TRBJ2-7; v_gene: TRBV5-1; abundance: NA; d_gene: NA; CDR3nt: TGCGCCAGCAGCTTGTTAGGCGGATCCTACGAGCAGTACTTC; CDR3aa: CASSLLGGSYEQYF
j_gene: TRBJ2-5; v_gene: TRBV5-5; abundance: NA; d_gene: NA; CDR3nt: TGTGCCAGCAGCCTGCCAGGAAAAGAGACCCAGTACTTC; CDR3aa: CASSLPGKETQYF
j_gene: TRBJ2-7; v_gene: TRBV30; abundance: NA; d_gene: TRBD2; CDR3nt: TGTGCCTGGACCGGCGGGGGGGCCTACGAGCAGTACTTC; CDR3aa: CAWTGGGAYEQYF
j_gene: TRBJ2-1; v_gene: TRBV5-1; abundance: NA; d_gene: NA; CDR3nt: TGCGCCAGCAGCTTCCGGGGTTCCTACAATGAGCAGTTCTTC; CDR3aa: CASSFRGSYNEQFF
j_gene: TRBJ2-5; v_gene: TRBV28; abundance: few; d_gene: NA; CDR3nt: TGTGCCAGCAGTTTATTTTCGGTCCAGGGAGAGACCCAGTACTTC; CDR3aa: CASSLFSVQGETQYF
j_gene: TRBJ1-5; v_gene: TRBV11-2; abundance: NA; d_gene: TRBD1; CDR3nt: TGTGCCAGCAGCGCCCAATCCGGGACAGGGGATCAGCCCCAGCATTTT; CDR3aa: CASSAQSGTGDQPQHF
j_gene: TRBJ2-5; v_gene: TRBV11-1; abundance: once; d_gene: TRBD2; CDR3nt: TGTGCCAGCAGCTGGACTAGCGGGGCTGGGGGAACCCAGTACTTC; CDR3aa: CASSWTSGAGGTQYF
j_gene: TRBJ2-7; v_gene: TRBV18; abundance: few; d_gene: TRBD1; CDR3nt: TGTGCCAGCTCACCTCGTCAGGGGGATTACGAGCAGTACTTC; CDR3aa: CASSPRQGDYEQYF
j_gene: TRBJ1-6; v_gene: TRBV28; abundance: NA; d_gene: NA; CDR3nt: TGTGCCAGCAGCTATCCCGTACAGGTTAGCTCACCCCTCCACTTT; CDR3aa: CASSYPVQVSSPLHF
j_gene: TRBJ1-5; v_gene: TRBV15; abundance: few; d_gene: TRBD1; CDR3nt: TGTGCCACCAGCGGAAACAGGGGGATGAATCAGCCCCAGCATTTT; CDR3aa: CATSGNRGMNQPQHF
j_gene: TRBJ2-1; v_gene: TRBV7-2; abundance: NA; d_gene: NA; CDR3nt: TGTGCCAGCAGCTTAGTTACAGGTCTGAGCTCCTACAATGAGCAGTTCTTC; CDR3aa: CASSLVTGLSSYNEQFF